This T cell receptor (beta chain) was sequenced during a study of Ad26.COV2.S vaccination and SARS-CoV-2 variants. As for the study in general: Donor joined the COV1001 Ad26.COV2.S trial arm. Ad26.COV2.S given intramuscularly, once or twice 56 days apart.

Germline-derived CDR1 and CDR2 are SGDLS and YYNGEE. Trimming shortened V by 3 bases and J by 4 bases, and 18 bases separated the two germline ends. The CDR3 length is 16 residues. Clones were sequenced by immunoSEQ multiplex PCR, and TCRdb holds only the in-frame ones, with some missing. The data contain 400,000 to 450,000 clones, about nine tenths of them seen just once; the ten biggest clones take up 1.5% to 2%. Treatment denoted: roughly 20 received Ad26.COV2.S at low or high dose, single or two shots; 5 received placebo; per-sample allocation not given. Sampling happened 63 days after the first vaccine or placebo injection.

The chain combines TRBV9 with TRBJ2-3, with D possibly matching TRBD2 (6 bases). The sequence came from a person aged 18-65 years who received the Ad26.COV2.S COVID-19 vaccine or a placebo. Sequences were derived from peripheral blood, sampled in a trial of Ad26.COV2.S vaccine versus placebo. CDR3 sequence reads: CASSAPLRGGPDTQYF. Here the CDR3 DNA reads TGTGCCAGCAGCGCACCCCTCCGGGGAGGCCCAGATACGCAGTATTTT.